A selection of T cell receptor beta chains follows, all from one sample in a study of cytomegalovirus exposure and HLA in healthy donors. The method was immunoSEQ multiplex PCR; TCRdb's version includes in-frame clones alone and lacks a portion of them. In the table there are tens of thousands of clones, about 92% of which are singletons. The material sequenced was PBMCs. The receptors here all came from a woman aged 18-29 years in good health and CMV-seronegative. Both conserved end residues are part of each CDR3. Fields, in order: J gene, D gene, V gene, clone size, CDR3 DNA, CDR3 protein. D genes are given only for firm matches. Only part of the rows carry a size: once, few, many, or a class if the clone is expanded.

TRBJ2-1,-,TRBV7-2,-,TGTGCCAGCGGCGGGGCCTACAATGAGCAGTTCTTC,CASGGAYNEQFF
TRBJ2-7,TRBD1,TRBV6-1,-,TGTGCCAGCAATGGACAGGCCCCCTACGAGCAGTACTTC,CASNGQAPYEQYF
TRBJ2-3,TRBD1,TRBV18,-,TGTGCCAGCTCACCGGGACAGGGAGGCGCAGATACGCAGTATTTT,CASSPGQGGADTQYF
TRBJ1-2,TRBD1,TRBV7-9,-,TGTGCCAGCAGCTTAGGGACAGGGGTTAATGGCTACACCTTC,CASSLGTGVNGYTF
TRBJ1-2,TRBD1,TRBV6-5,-,TGTGCCAGCAGTTACTCAGGGGGCCGGTATGGCTACACCTTC,CASSYSGGRYGYTF
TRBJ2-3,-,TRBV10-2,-,TGCGCCAGCAGTCAGGGGGGAGAGGTAGATACGCAGTATTTT,CASSQGGEVDTQYF
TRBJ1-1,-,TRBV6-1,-,TGTGCCAGCAGTGGAGAAAGACAGTACCCCCGTCGACGGACTGAAGCTTTCTTT,CASSGERQYPRRRTEAFF
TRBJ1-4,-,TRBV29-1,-,TGCAGTTTCTACGAAGACAGGAACGAAAAACTGTTTTTT,CSFYEDRNEKLFF
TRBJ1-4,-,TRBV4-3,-,TGCGCCAGCAGCGAGGACAGTGCAACTAATGAAAAACTGTTTTTT,CASSEDSATNEKLFF
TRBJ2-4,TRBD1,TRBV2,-,TGTGCCAGCCGGGGTCGGGACAGGCTGGCGTATGACATTCAGTACTTC,CASRGRDRLAYDIQYF
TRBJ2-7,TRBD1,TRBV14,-,TGTGCCAGCAGCCGTTGGGACAGCCGGGACGAGCAGTACTTC,CASSRWDSRDEQYF
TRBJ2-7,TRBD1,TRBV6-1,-,TGTGCCAGCAGTGACGGGACAGGGAGTTCGAGCGAGCAGTACTTC,CASSDGTGSSSEQYF
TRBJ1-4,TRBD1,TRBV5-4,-,TGTGCCAGCAGCCGGGACAGGGGGCGAGAAAAACTGTTTTTT,CASSRDRGREKLFF
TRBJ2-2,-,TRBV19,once,TGTGCCAGTACGTGGAGGCGGGAGCTGTTTTTT,CASTWRRELFF
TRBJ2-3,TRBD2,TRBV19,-,TGTGCCAGTAGTATAGGGTTTGCGGGGGTAGGGGATACGCAGTATTTT,CASSIGFAGVGDTQYF
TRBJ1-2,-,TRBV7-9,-,TGTGCCAGCAGCTTACTCCAGGGTAGGGGCTACACCTTC,CASSLLQGRGYTF
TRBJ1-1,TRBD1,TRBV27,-,TGTGCCAGCTGGGGCCGGGACAGGGCTCACGAAGCTTTCTTT,CASWGRDRAHEAFF
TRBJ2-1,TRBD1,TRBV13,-,TGTGCCAGCAGCTGGGGACAGGGGGCCCTAGCCTACAATGAGCAGTTCTTC,CASSWGQGALAYNEQFF
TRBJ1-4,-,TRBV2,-,TGTGCCAGCACCCCCGAGGAGGGGACTAATGAAAAACTGTTTTTT,CASTPEEGTNEKLFF
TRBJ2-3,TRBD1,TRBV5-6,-,TGTGCCAGCAGCTTGTACCGGACAGGGTCCGTAGATACGCAGTATTTT,CASSLYRTGSVDTQYF
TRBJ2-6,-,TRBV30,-,TGTGCCTGGAGTGTACGGGCGGGCTCTGGGGCCAACGTCCTGACTTTC,CAWSVRAGSGANVLTF
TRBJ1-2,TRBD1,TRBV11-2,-,TGTGCCAGCAGCGCCGGGACAGCTTACTATGGCTACACCTTC,CASSAGTAYYGYTF
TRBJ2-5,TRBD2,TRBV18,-,TGTGCCAGCTCACCCTACCACTGGACTAGCGGGGGGAAAACGCAGGAGACCCAGTACTTC,CASSPYHWTSGGKTQETQYF
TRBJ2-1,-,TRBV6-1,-,TGTGCCAGCAACCTCCTCCAGGGCGGAAACAATGAGCAGTTCTTC,CASNLLQGGNNEQFF
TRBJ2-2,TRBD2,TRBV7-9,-,TGTGCCAGCAGCTCTAGCGGGACCGGGGAGCTGTTTTTT,CASSSSGTGELFF
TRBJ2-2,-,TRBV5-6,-,TGTGCCAGCAGCTTAGAAGTGTATGCGGACACCGGGGAGCTGTTTTTT,CASSLEVYADTGELFF
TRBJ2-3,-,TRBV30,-,TGTGCCTGGGACGTGGGGGCATCAGATACGCAGTATTTT,CAWDVGASDTQYF
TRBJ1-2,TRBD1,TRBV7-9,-,TGTGCCAGCAGCCCAAAGCGGACAGGGGATAACTATGGCTACACCTTC,CASSPKRTGDNYGYTF
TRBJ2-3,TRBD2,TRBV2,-,TGTGCCAGCAGTGAAGCGAGGCGGGAGAGGGTAGATACGCAGTATTTT,CASSEARRERVDTQYF
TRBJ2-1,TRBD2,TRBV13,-,TGTGCCAGCAGCCCCGGGGGGAGGGACAATGAGCAGTTCTTC,CASSPGGRDNEQFF
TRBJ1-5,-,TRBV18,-,TGTGCCAGCTCACCAGGCGGTGCTCAGCCCCAGCATTTT,CASSPGGAQPQHF
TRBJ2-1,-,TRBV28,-,TGTGCCAGCGATGAGAGCAGGGGTTTAAATGAGCAGTTCTTC,CASDESRGLNEQFF
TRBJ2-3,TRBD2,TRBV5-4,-,TGTGCCAGCAGCTTGGCGACTAGCGGGAGGGCCGGGTTGGCAGATACGCAGTATTTT,CASSLATSGRAGLADTQYF
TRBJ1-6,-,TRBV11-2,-,TGTGCCAGCAGCTTACAAACAGGCTATAATTCACCCCTCCACTTT,CASSLQTGYNSPLHF
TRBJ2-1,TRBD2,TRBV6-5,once,TGTGCCAGCAGTCCAGGACTAGCGGGTTACAATGAGCAGTTCTTC,CASSPGLAGYNEQFF
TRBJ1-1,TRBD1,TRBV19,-,TGTGCCAGTAGCCTCCACCCCCGACAGGGCCGCACTGAAGCTTTCTTT,CASSLHPRQGRTEAFF
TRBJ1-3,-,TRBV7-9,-,TGTGCCAGCAGCTTAGGGGGAGAGGCACGGAGCTCTGGAAACACCATATATTTT,CASSLGGEARSSGNTIYF